This passage covers 12 T cell receptor beta chains from one sample sequenced in a study of technical replicates of blood from a handful of donors. Some clones are missing from TCRdb's copy, which holds only in-frame ones; the method was immunoSEQ multiplex PCR. Of about 56,000 clones listed, 90% to 95% were seen once; the top ten hold around 4.4%. The sample taken for sequencing was PBMCs. Source of these receptors: a human donor in good health. Some clones in this sample may be carry-over from other donors' samples.

The V gene is TRBV6-5, the J gene TRBJ2-1, with 9 bases aligning to TRBD1. Per germline, CDR1 MNHEY and CDR2 SVGAGI. The CDR3 has 14 residues. V lost 6 bases to trimming and J lost 3 bases; unmatched junction nucleotides: 3. CDR3 protein: CASRDRGDYNEQFF. As DNA, the CDR3 is TGTGCCAGCAGAGACAGGGGGGACTACAATGAGCAGTTCTTC.

On this clone itself: At one of its ends the junction is not consistent with the germline gene, which may arise from a read error. This chain joins TRBV12-5 and TRBJ2-1; TRBD1 might be the D (6 bases). CDR1 LGHNT and CDR2 FRNRAP come from the germline V gene. This CDR3 has 15 residues. As DNA, the CDR3 is TGTGCTAATGGTTTGGTACAGGGATTCGGCGATGAGCAGTTCTTC. Translated: CANGLVQGFGDEQFF.

V gene TRBV19 combines with J gene TRBJ1-5; D gene uncertain. V shed 9 bases and J shed 7 bases, with 13 bases lying between them. Germline CDR1 reads LNHDA; CDR2 reads SQIVND (reference sequence). The CDR3 length is 12 residues. CDR3 amino acids: CASQERRQPQHF. In DNA form, the CDR3 reads TGTGCCAGCCAAGAAAGGAGGCAGCCCCAGCATTTT. The variable domain in full, completed from reference TRBV19 and TRBJ1-5, reads DGGITQSPKYLFRKEGQNVTLSCEQNLNHDAMYWYRQDPGQGLRLIYYSQIVNDFQKGDIAEGYSVSREKKESFPLTVTSAQKNPTAFYLCASQERRQPQHFGDGTRLSIL.

The rearrangement uses TRBV30 and TRBJ2-2; maybe TRBD2 (5 bases). V was clipped by 7 bases and J by 4 bases, with 13 bases between them. The CDR3 sequence is 13 residues long. Germline lookup yields CDR1 GTSNPN and CDR2 SVGIG (reference sequence). CDR3 bases: TGTGCCTTCCGCGGGCTGCGCACCGGGGAGCTGTTTTTT. It encodes CAFRGLRTGELFF.

This clone was recorded once. The V and J genes are TRBV10-3 and TRBJ2-2, with 7 positions matching TRBD2. This CDR3 contains 14 residues. Trimming cost V 7 bases and J 4 bases; bases outside gene matches: 6. Looked up from germline, CDR1 is ENHRY and CDR2 is SYGVKD. The CDR3 region is CAIKGLVATGELFF. In DNA form, the CDR3 reads TGTGCCATCAAAGGACTAGTGGCCACCGGGGAGCTGTTTTTT.

The chain carries TRBV13 and TRBJ2-2; 8 bases agree with TRBD1. J lost 4 bases, V lost 2 bases, and 3 bases had no gene match. The CDR3 runs to 15 residues. Per the germline V gene, CDR1 is PRHDT and CDR2 is FYEKMQ (reference sequence). CDR3 nucleotides: TGTGCCAGCAGCTTATACGGGACAGGCACCGGGGAGCTGTTTTTT. This gives the protein CASSLYGTGTGELFF.

The rearrangement links TRBV7-8 to TRBJ1-2; 10 bases are a match to TRBD1. Germline trimming cut 3 bases from V and 8 bases from J; bases unmatched to any gene: 6. The CDR3 totals 14 residues. Germline V gives CDR1 SGHVS, CDR2 FQNEAQ. The CDR3 sequence: CASSLGDRGEGYTF. For the CDR3, the DNA is TGTGCCAGCAGCTTGGGGGACAGGGGTGAAGGCTACACCTTC. The full variable domain, rest sourced from reference TRBV7-8 and TRBJ1-2, is GAGVSQSPRYKVAKRGQDVALRCDPISGHVSLFWYQQALGQGPEFLTYFQNEAQLDKSGLPSDRFFAERPEGSVSTLKIQRTQQEDSAVYLCASSLGDRGEGYTFGSGTRLTVV.

V usage is TRBV30 and J usage is TRBJ1-1; D remains ambiguous. The CDR3 consists of 11 residues. The germline CDR1 and CDR2 sequences are GTSNPN and SVGIG (reference sequence). The V gene lost 3 bases and the J gene lost 5 bases, with 7 bases spanning the gap. DNA of the CDR3: TGTGCCTGGAGCACTTCTACTGAAGCTTTCTTT. Translating gives CAWSTSTEAFF.

The chain carries TRBV4-3 and TRBJ1-3; 7 bases are shared with TRBD1. This CDR3 is built from 16 residues. V lost 4 bases to trimming and J lost 0 bases; unmatched junction nucleotides: 6. Germline loops: CDR1 LGHNA, CDR2 YSLEER. Here the CDR3 DNA reads TGCGCCAGCAGCCCCACAGGGGTTAGCTCTGGAAACACCATATATTTT. It yields the protein CASSPTGVSSGNTIYF.

Points on this clone: Germline and junction disagree at one end, which may indicate a read error. V usage is TRBV27 and J usage is TRBJ1-2; possibly TRBD1 for D (5 bases). The CDR3 totals 15 residues. Germline V gene data show CDR1 as MNHEY and CDR2 as SMNVEV (reference sequence). Here the CDR3 DNA reads TGTGCCAGCAGCTTATCCGCGACAGTCGCCGTTGGCTACACCTTC. Encoded protein: CASSLSATVAVGYTF.

The CDR3 loop reads CASSTGTRSNQPQHF. The DNA for the CDR3 is TGTGCCAGCAGTACCGGGACAAGGAGCAATCAGCCCCAGCATTTT. The rearrangement links TRBV7-2 to TRBJ1-5; D is possibly TRBD1 (6 bases). Germline V gives CDR1 SGHTA, CDR2 FQGNSA. CDR3 length equals 15 residues. V was pared by 6 bases and J by 1 base, with 13 bases between.

This chain uses TRBV18 with TRBJ2-3; 11 nucleotides line up with TRBD2. J gave up 2 bases and V 3 bases, and 10 bases lay outside the gene matches. This CDR3 is 18 amino acids long. Germline CDR1 KGHSH, CDR2 LQKENI. CDR3 coding DNA: TGTGCCAGCTCACCGGGGCTAGCGGGAGGACTATTCACAGATACGCAGTATTTT. The encoded protein is CASSPGLAGGLFTDTQYF.